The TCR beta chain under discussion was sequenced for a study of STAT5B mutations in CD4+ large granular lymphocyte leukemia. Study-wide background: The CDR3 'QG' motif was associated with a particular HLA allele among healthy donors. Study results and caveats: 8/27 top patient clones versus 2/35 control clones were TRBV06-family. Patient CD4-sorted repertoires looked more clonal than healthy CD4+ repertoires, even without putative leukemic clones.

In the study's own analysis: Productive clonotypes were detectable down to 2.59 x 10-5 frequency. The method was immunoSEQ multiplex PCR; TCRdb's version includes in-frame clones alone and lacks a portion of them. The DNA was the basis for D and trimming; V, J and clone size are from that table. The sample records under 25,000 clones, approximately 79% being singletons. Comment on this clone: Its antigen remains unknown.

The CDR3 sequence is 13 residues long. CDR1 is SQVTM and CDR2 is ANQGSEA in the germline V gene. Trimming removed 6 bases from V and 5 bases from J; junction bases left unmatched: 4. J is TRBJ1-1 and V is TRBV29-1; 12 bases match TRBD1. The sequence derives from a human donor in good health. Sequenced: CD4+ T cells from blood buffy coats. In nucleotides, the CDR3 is TGCAGCGTCGGGGACAGGGGGCTAACTGAAGCTTTCTTT. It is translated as CSVGDRGLTEAFF.